This entry lists 22 T cell receptor beta chains sequenced from one sample in a study of human T cells and chemical hapten exposure. Time point reported: pre-sensitization, week 0. Treatment described: therapeutic diphenylcyclopropenone sensitization with weekly scalp DPC. MiXCR was run by TCRdb on the RACE reads, yielding one entry per CDR3 protein. The profile shows 350,000 to 450,000 distinct CDR3 sequences, around 5.5% of them singletons. The source was whole blood, collected in connection with sensitization to the hapten diphenylcyclopropenone (DPC). The receptors come from a woman between 50 and 59 years old with alopecia areata. Some clones in this sample may be carry-over from other donors' samples.

V is TRBV5-5 and J is TRBJ1-5, with D possibly TRBD1 on 5 matching bases. Trimming cost V 3 bases and J 9 bases, with 16 bases left between them. This CDR3 spans 14 amino acids. Germline V CDR1 and CDR2: SGHKS, YYEKEE (reference sequence). The CDR3 DNA sequence: TGTGCCAGCAGCTACGGGGCGGGAGCTCGGCCCCAGCATTTT. Its translation is CASSYGAGARPQHF.

This clonotype was counted between two and nine times. The chain carries TRBV4-1 and TRBJ2-7; D is ambiguous. The length of the CDR3 is 12 residues. V was cut by 3 bases and J by 5 bases, with 8 bases left in between. Per germline, CDR1 MGHRA and CDR2 YSYEKL. CDR3 residues: CASSHRIDEQYF. In nucleotides, the CDR3 is TGCGCCAGCAGCCACAGGATCGACGAGCAGTACTTC.

The V and J genes are TRBV10-2 and TRBJ2-1; 7 positions agree with TRBD2. Unmatched junction bases numbered 6, after V lost 7 bases and J lost 0 bases. This CDR3 is 15 amino acids long. Germline loops: CDR1 WSHSY, CDR2 SAAADI. CDR3 sequence: CASKAGASSYNEQFF. The CDR3 DNA sequence: TGCGCCAGCAAGGCGGGAGCCTCCTCCTACAATGAGCAGTTCTTC.

This chain uses TRBV20-1 with TRBJ2-1, with TRBD1 as a possible D gene (6 bases). Germline V gene lookup returns CDR1 DFQATT and CDR2 SNEGSKA (reference sequence). The V and J ends lost 3 bases and 0 bases respectively, with 12 bases between them. The CDR3 runs 15 residues. Here the CDR3 reads CSARIRDTSYNEQFF. The CDR3 DNA reads as TGCAGTGCTAGGATCCGGGACACCTCCTACAATGAGCAGTTCTTC.

This clonotype was observed at least ten times. The chain uses TRBV6-2 or TRBV6-3 and TRBJ2-1, with 10 positions matching TRBD2. The germline CDR1 and CDR2 sequences are MNHEY and SVGEGT. This CDR3 is built from 17 residues. Trimming at V came to 2 bases and at J to 4 bases, leaving 8 bases not matched to a gene. CDR3 sequence (DNA): TGTGCCAGCAGTTACAGCGGGAGGGCCCGAATATACAATGAGCAGTTCTTC. This encodes CASSYSGRARIYNEQFF.

This clonotype was observed a handful of times. The genes are TRBV7-9 and TRBJ1-1; 7 nucleotides match TRBD1. V gave up 6 bases and J gave up 5 bases; unmatched junction bases: 12. This CDR3 is 15 amino acids long. CDR1 and CDR2 from the germline V gene are SEHNR and FQNEAQ (reference sequence). Here the CDR3 reads CASSQDRAGGTEAFF. CDR3 DNA: TGTGCCAGCAGTCAAGACAGGGCGGGTGGAACTGAAGCTTTCTTT.

Ten or more counts support this clonotype. This rearrangement joins TRBV6-2 or TRBV6-3 to TRBJ2-7; unclear D gene. The CDR3 totals 13 residues. CDR1 and CDR2 from the germline V gene are MNHEY and SVGEGT. V lost 7 bases, J lost 0 bases, and 10 bases lay in between. CDR3 DNA sequence: TGTGCCAGCACTCACACAAACTCCTACGAGCAGTACTTC. Its protein product is CASTHTNSYEQYF.

This clonotype was detected only a few times. This sequence joins TRBV7-3 and TRBJ1-5; D is uncertain. The V and J ends lost 5 bases and 3 bases respectively, with 11 bases between them. The V gene's germline CDR1 is SGHTA and CDR2 FQGTGA. CDR3 length equals 14 residues. The CDR3 sequence is CASSHQSVNQPQHF. In nucleotides, the CDR3 is TGTGCCAGCAGCCATCAGTCCGTCAATCAGCCCCAGCATTTT.

This clonotype has a handful of counts. The gene calls are TRBV20-1 and TRBJ2-4, with no clear D. Trimming took off 1 base at V and 0 bases at J, with 4 bases between the two ends. The CDR3 spans 13 residues. The germline CDR1 and CDR2 sequences are DFQATT and SNEGSKA (reference sequence). The CDR3 DNA reads TGCAGTGCTAGAGCTACAGCCAAAAACATTCAGTACTTC. Its translation: CSARATAKNIQYF.

At least ten counts were recorded for this clonotype. The rearrangement uses TRBV15 and TRBJ2-3; tentatively, D is TRBD2 (5 bases). The CDR3 spans 16 residues. With 0 bases removed from V and 3 bases from J, the gap between germline ends came to 13 bases. The germline CDR1 and CDR2 sequences are LNHNV and YYDKDF (reference sequence). The CDR3 spells CATSRDFEGGTDTQYF. The CDR3 DNA follows: TGTGCCACCAGCAGAGATTTTGAGGGCGGAACAGATACGCAGTATTTT.

This chain uses TRBV16 with TRBJ1-4, with TRBD1 as a possible D gene (5 bases). CDR1 and CDR2 from the germline V gene are KGHSY and FQNENV. Trimming left V 3 bases short and J 8 bases short, with 7 bases between. The CDR3 sequence is 12 residues long. The CDR3 nucleotides read TGTGCCAGCAGCCAGGACACGGAAAAACTGTTTTTT. Its protein product is CASSQDTEKLFF.

This clonotype was picked up many times. The chain is built from TRBV2 and TRBJ1-4, with no clear D. V dropped 3 bases and J dropped 5 bases, with 7 bases sitting between them. The germline CDR1 and CDR2 sequences are SNHLY and FYNNEI. The CDR3 is 13 residues long. This CDR3 is CASSDFRNEKLFF. CDR3 in DNA: TGTGCCAGCAGTGACTTCCGAAATGAAAAACTGTTTTTT.

The sample holds many counts of this clonotype. The chain uses TRBV5-1 and TRBJ2-1; D possibly corresponds to TRBD2 (5 bases). The germline gives CDR1 SGHRS, CDR2 YFSETQ. V lost 5 bases and J lost 6, with 12 bases in between. The CDR3 loop spans 13 amino acids. The CDR3: CASRRAVSNEQFF. The CDR3 coding sequence is TGCGCCAGCAGGCGGGCAGTATCCAATGAGCAGTTCTTC.

This chain uses TRBV5-1 with TRBJ2-7; D remains unclear. V shed 4 bases and J shed 2 bases, with 13 bases lying between them. The CDR3 totals 14 residues. The germline V gene encodes CDR1 SGHRS and CDR2 YFSETQ. CDR3 in DNA: TGCGCCAGCAGCACAACTACCTCAACCTACGAGCAGTACTTC. It translates to CASSTTTSTYEQYF. The variable domain in full, with the rest retrieved from reference TRBV5-1 and TRBJ2-7, is KAGVTQTPRYLIKTRGQQVTLSCSPISGHRSVSWYQQTPGQGLQFLFEYFSETQRNKGNFPGRFSGRQFSNSRSEMNVSTLELGDSALYLCASSTTTSTYEQYFGPGTRLTVT.

This clonotype was seen repeatedly, ten times or more. CDR3 in DNA: TGTGCCAGCAGTGAAGTGCCGGTCGGGTTCAACGAGCAGTACTTC. The encoded protein is CASSEVPVGFNEQYF. V is TRBV6-1 and J is TRBJ2-7, with D unclear. Germline V CDR1 and CDR2: MNHNS, SASEGT. This CDR3 spans 15 amino acids. The V gene lost 1 base and the J gene lost 5 bases, with 15 bases spanning the gap.

This clonotype showed up just a few times. The chain combines TRBV6-5 with TRBJ2-3; TRBD1 or TRBD2 may be the D gene (5 bases each). Germline values: CDR1 MNHEY, CDR2 SVGAGI. There are 17 residues in the CDR3. Trimming removed 3 bases from V and 2 bases from J, with 18 bases in between. This chain's CDR3 is CASSYWGGLEYTDTQYF. CDR3 DNA sequence: TGTGCCAGCAGTTATTGGGGCGGGTTGGAGTACACAGATACGCAGTATTTT.

The sample holds many counts of this clonotype. This rearrangement joins TRBV7-7 to TRBJ1-5; no firm D call. The ends were cut back, 4 bases at V and 6 bases at J, with 10 bases in the middle. Germline V gene sequence: CDR1 SSHAT, CDR2 FNYEAQ (reference sequence). This CDR3 comprises 13 residues. The CDR3 sequence is CASSSGRGQPQHF. The CDR3 DNA reads TGTGCCAGCAGCTCCGGACGGGGTCAGCCCCAGCATTTT.

The table lists this clonotype with many counts. This rearrangement joins TRBV11-2 to TRBJ2-1, with D uncertain. The CDR3 is 15 amino acids. V was trimmed by 2 bases and J by 0 bases, leaving 8 bases between them. Germline CDR1 and CDR2: SGHAT and FQNNGV. This CDR3 reads CASSLTASSYNEQFF. CDR3 DNA sequence: TGTGCCAGCAGCTTAACAGCTAGCTCCTACAATGAGCAGTTCTTC.

The chain uses TRBV9 and TRBJ2-7, with 10 bases aligning to TRBD2. With 1 base clipped from V and 6 bases from J, the junction kept 7 bases outside the gene matches. The CDR3 spans 15 residues. Germline-derived CDR1 and CDR2 are SGDLS and YYNGEE. The CDR3 DNA reads TGTGCCAGCAGCGTAAGAGCGGGAGGGCCTTCCGAGCAGTACTTC. This gives the protein CASSVRAGGPSEQYF.

The sample holds a few counts of this clonotype. The chain uses TRBV3-1 and TRBJ1-4; D gene ambiguous. CDR1 is LGHDT, CDR2 YNNKEL, per germline (reference sequence). The CDR3 extends over 17 amino acids. Trimming cost V 0 bases and J 0 bases, with 11 bases left between them. For the CDR3, the DNA is TGTGCCAGCAGCCAAGAGGAGGCAGCCGCAACTAATGAAAAACTGTTTTTT. Protein sequence: CASSQEEAAATNEKLFF.

V usage is TRBV2 and J usage is TRBJ2-3; tentatively, D is TRBD1 or TRBD2 (5 bases each). This CDR3 comprises 12 residues. V was clipped by 6 bases and J by 3 bases, with 7 bases between them. In germline, CDR1 is SNHLY, CDR2 FYNNEI. The chain's CDR3 is CASRGVTDTQYF. CDR3 bases: TGTGCCAGCAGGGGGGTTACAGATACGCAGTATTTT.

This clonotype was observed many times. V usage is TRBV7-9 and J usage is TRBJ1-3; unclear D gene. The ends were cut back, 8 bases at V and 3 bases at J, with 8 bases in the middle. CDR3 length equals 12 residues. Per the germline V gene, CDR1 is SEHNR and CDR2 is FQNEAQ (reference sequence). The CDR3 loop is CASPSLGNTIYF. CDR3 coding DNA: TGTGCCAGCCCTTCCCTTGGAAACACCATATATTTT. Together with reference TRBV7-9 and TRBJ1-3, the CDR3 gives the full variable domain: DTGVSQNPRHKITKRGQNVTFRCDPISEHNRLYWYRQTLGQGPEFLTYFQNEAQLEKSRLLSDRFSAERPKGSFSTLEIQRTEQGDSAMYLCASPSLGNTIYFGEGSWLTVV.